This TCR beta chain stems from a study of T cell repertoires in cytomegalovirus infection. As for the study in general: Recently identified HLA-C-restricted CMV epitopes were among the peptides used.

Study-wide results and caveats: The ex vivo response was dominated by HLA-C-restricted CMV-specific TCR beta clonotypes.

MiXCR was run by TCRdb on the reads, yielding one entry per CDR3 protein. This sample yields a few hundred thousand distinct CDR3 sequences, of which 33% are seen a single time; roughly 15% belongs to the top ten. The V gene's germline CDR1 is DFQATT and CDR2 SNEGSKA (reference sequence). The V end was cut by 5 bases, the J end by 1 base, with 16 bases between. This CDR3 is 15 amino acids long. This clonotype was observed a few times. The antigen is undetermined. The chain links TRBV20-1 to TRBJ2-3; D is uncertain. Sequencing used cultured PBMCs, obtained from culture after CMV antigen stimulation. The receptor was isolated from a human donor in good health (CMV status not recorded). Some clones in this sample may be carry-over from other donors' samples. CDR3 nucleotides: TGCAGTGCTCTACGGCTTACAGCCGGCACAGATACGCAGTATTTT. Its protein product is CSALRLTAGTDTQYF.